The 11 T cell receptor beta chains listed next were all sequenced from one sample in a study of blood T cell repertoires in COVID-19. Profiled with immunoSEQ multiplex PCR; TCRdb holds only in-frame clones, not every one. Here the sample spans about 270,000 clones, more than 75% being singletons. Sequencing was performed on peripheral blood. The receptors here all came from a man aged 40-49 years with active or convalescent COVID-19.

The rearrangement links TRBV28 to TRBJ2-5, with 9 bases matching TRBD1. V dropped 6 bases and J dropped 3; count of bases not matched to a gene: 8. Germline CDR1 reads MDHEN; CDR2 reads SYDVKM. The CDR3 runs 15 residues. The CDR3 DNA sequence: TGTGCCAGCAGCTCCCCGACAGGGGGAGAAGAGACCCAGTACTTC. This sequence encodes CASSSPTGGEETQYF. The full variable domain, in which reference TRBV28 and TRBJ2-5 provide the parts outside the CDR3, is DVKVTQSSRYLVKRTGEKVFLECVQDMDHENMFWYRQDPGLGLRLIYFSYDVKMKEKGDIPEGYSVSREKKERFSLILESASTNQTSMYLCASSSPTGGEETQYFGPGTRLLVL.

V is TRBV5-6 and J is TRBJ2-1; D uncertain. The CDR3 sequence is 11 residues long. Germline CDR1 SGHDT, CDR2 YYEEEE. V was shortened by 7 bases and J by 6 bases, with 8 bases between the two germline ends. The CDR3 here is CASEVSNEQFF. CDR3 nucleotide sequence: TGTGCCAGCGAAGTGAGCAATGAGCAGTTCTTC. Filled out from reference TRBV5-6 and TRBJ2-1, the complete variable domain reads DAGVTQSPTHLIKTRGQQVTLRCSPKSGHDTVSWYQQALGQGPQFIFQYYEEEERQRGNFPDRFSGHQFPNYSSELNVNALLLGDSALYLCASEVSNEQFFGPGTRLTVL.

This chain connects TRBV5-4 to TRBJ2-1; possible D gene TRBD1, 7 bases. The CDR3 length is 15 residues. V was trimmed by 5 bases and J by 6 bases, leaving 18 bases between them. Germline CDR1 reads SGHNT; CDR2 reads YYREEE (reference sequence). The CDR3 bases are TGTGCCAGCAGTTTTGACTCCAGGGGGGCCAATGAGCAGTTCTTC. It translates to CASSFDSRGANEQFF.

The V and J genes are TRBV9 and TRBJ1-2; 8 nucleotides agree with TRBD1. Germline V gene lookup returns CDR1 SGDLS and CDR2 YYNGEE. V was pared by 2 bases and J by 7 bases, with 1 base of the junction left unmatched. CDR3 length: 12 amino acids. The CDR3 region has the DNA TGTGCCAGCAGCGTGACAGGGGCTGGCTACACCTTC. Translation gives CASSVTGAGYTF.

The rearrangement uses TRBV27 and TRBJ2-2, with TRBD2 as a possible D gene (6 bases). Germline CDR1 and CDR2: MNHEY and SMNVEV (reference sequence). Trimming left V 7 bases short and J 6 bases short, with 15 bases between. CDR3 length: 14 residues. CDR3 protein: CASTPLGEAGELFF. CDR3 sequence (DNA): TGTGCCAGCACCCCATTAGGGGAGGCCGGGGAGCTGTTTTTT.

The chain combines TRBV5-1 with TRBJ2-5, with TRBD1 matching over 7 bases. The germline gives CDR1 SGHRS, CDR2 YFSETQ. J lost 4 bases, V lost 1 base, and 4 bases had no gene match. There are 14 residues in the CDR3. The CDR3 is CASSLFSGGETQYF. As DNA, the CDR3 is TGCGCCAGCAGCTTGTTTTCAGGGGGAGAGACCCAGTACTTC.

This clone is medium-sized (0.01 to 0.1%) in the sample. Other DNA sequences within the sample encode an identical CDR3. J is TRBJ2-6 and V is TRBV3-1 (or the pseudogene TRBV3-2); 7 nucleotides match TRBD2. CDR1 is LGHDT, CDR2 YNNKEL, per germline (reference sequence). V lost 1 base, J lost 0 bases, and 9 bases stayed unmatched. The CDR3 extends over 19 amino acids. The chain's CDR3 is CASSQVWGGAISGANVLTF. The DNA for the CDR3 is TGTGCCAGCAGCCAAGTATGGGGGGGTGCAATCTCTGGGGCCAACGTCCTGACTTTC.

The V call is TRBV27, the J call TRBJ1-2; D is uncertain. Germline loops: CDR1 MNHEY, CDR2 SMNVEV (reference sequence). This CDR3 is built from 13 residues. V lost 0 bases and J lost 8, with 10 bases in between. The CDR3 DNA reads TGTGCCAGCAGTTTATCGCGCGGCGGGGGCTACACCTTC. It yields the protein CASSLSRGGGYTF.

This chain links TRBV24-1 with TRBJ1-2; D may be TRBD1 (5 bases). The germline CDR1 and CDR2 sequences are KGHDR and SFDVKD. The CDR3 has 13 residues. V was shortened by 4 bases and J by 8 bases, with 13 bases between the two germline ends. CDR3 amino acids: CATSEGGDRGYTF. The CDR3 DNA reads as TGTGCCACCAGTGAGGGAGGGGATCGAGGCTACACCTTC.

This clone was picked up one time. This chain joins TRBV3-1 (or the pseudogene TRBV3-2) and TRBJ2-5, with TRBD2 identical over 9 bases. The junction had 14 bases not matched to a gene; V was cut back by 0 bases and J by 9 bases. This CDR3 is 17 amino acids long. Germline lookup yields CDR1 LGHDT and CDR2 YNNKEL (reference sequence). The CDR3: CASSQDRGLAGRGSQYF. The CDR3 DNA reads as TGTGCCAGCAGCCAAGACCGGGGACTAGCAGGCCGGGGTTCCCAGTACTTC.

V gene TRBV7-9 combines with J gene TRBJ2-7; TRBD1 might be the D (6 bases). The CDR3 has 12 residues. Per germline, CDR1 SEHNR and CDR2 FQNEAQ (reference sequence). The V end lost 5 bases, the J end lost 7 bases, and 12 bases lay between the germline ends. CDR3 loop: CASSLQGWEQYF. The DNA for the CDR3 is TGTGCCAGCAGCCTACAGGGTTGGGAGCAGTACTTC.